This record concerns one T cell receptor beta chain sequence. Deep-level settings were used for running the assay. Sequencing was performed with immunoSEQ multiplex PCR; in TCRdb, only in-frame clones are kept and a portion is missing. The sample lists more than 400,000 clones; around 85% were seen once. Trimming took off 0 bases at V and 5 bases at J, with 14 bases between the two ends. This CDR3 is 15 amino acids long. Germline loops: CDR1 SGHRS, CDR2 YFSETQ. This sample was taken from a study of shared clonotypes between healthy human individuals. The chain joins TRBV5-1 to TRBJ1-1; D perhaps matches TRBD1 (5 bases). The receptor comes from a woman in her 40s in good health. Some clones in this sample may be carry-over from other donors' samples. The sample was PBMCs. The CDR3 nucleotides are TGCGCCAGCAGCTTGGCCGTGGGGGGTAGAACTGAAGCTTTCTTT. This codes for CASSLAVGGRTEAFF.